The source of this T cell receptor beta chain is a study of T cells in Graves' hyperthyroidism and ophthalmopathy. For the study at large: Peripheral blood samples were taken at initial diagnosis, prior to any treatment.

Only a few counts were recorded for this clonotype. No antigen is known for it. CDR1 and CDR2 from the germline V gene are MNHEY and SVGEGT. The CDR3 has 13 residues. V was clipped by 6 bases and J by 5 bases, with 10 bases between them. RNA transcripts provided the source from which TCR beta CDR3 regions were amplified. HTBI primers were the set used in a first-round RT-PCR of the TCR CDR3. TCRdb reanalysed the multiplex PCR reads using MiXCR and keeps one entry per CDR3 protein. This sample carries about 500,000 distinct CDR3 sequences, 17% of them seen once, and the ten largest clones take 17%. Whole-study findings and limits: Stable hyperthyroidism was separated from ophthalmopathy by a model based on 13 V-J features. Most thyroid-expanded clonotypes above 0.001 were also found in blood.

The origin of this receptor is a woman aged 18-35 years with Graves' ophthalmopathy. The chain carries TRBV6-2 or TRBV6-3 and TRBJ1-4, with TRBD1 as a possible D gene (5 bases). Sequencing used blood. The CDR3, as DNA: TGTGCCAGCAGACCCGGGGCGAATGAAAAACTGTTTTTT. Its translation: CASRPGANEKLFF.